Following are 11 T cell receptor beta chains from one sample sequenced in a study of identical twins. Each CDR3 protein is one row after TCRdb ran MiXCR on the 5' RACE reads. Counted here are 150,000 or so distinct CDR3 sequences, roughly 3.3% occurring once; the ten biggest clones make up 7% to 10%. Sequenced material: memory T cells sorted from blood. All receptors derive from a man between 18 and 29 years old in good health.

This clonotype was recorded many times. The chain joins TRBV7-2 to TRBJ1-6, with 9 bases lining up with TRBD1. CDR1 and CDR2 (germline): SGHTA, FQGNSA. The CDR3 spans 15 residues. Trimming removed 3 bases from V and 7 bases from J; junction bases left unmatched: 4. Written as DNA, the CDR3 is TGTGCCAGCAGCTTGAGGGACAGGGACAATTCACCCCTCCACTTT. This gives the protein CASSLRDRDNSPLHF.

This clonotype was counted ten times or more. The chain couples TRBV7-9 to TRBJ2-1; D tentatively fits TRBD1 or TRBD2 (5 bases each). Germline V gene data show CDR1 as SEHNR and CDR2 as FQNEAQ (reference sequence). The CDR3 loop spans 15 amino acids. The germline V and J ends were trimmed by 5 bases and 7 bases, with 18 bases remaining between them. The CDR3 reads CASSKGRPRGNEQFF. The CDR3 coding sequence is TGTGCCAGCAGCAAGGGACGGCCCCGTGGGAATGAGCAGTTCTTC.

This clonotype was counted at least ten times. The rearrangement joins TRBV20-1 to TRBJ2-5; D perhaps matches TRBD1 (6 bases). Germline V gene lookup returns CDR1 DFQATT and CDR2 SNEGSKA (reference sequence). There are 14 residues in the CDR3. V was pared by 6 bases and J by 1 base, with 15 bases between. The CDR3 nucleotides read TGCAGTGCCGCAACATGGACAGCCCAAGAGACCCAGTACTTC. Its protein product is CSAATWTAQETQYF.

This clonotype was counted many times. This rearrangement joins TRBV6-2 or TRBV6-3 to TRBJ1-1, with a possible D match to TRBD1 (5 bases). V was clipped by 7 bases and J by 4 bases, with 13 bases between them. CDR1 MNHEY and CDR2 SVGEGT come from the germline V gene. The CDR3 spans 13 residues. DNA for the CDR3: TGTGCCAGCACCTCACCCCAGGGCACTGAAGCTTTCTTT. It codes for CASTSPQGTEAFF.

Concerning this clonotype itself: A single base separates this from a much larger clone, so it may be a read error. This is likely a read error, given that the CDR3 carries no conserved phenylalanine or tryptophan at its end. The V gene is TRBV20-1, the J gene TRBJ2-1, with TRBD2 identical over 12 bases. The junction had 10 bases not matched to a gene; V was cut back by 4 bases and J by 3 bases. Looked up from germline, CDR1 is DFQATT and CDR2 is SNEGSKA (reference sequence). The CDR3 extends over 17 amino acids. CDR3 sequence (DNA): TGCAGTGCTATCAGACTAGCGGGAGAATCAGGCTACAATGAGCAGTTCATC. This codes for CSAIRLAGESGYNEQFI.

In this sample, this clonotype turned up once. A much larger clone differs from this one at a single base, so this may be a read error. The CDR3 does not end in the conserved phenylalanine or tryptophan, so this is likely a read error. The V and J genes are TRBV20-1 and TRBJ2-1; D is unclear. CDR3 length: 15 amino acids. V dropped 6 bases and J dropped 7 bases, with 22 bases sitting between them. Germline values: CDR1 DFQATT, CDR2 SNEGSKA (reference sequence). For the CDR3, the DNA is TGCAGTGCCCCCAGACATCCCCAAAGACCTAATGAGCAGTTCTCC. Amino acids: CSAPRHPQRPNEQFS.

In this sample, this clonotype turned up many times. The V call is TRBV27, the J call TRBJ2-2, with 13 bases matching TRBD2. The V gene end was trimmed by 2 bases and the J gene end by 7 bases; junction bases not matched to a gene: 1. The CDR3 is 15 residues long. CDR1 is MNHEY, CDR2 SMNVEV, per germline (reference sequence). Here the CDR3 DNA reads TGTGCCAGCAGTTTAGGACTAGCGGGAGTCGGGGAGCTGTTTTTT. Translated, it gives CASSLGLAGVGELFF.

The CDR3 nucleotides are TGTGCCAGCAGGGACCACGGGGCCATTTACGAGCAGTACTTC. Translating it yields CASRDHGAIYEQYF. This chain uses TRBV14 with TRBJ2-7; the D gene could be TRBD1 or TRBD2 (5 bases each). The CDR3 has 14 amino acids. The germline CDR1 and CDR2 sequences are SGHDN and FVKESK. The V end lost 6 bases, the J end lost 4 bases, and 16 bases lay between the germline ends.

This clonotype has a count of ten or more. The rearrangement joins TRBV5-4 to TRBJ2-3, with no clear D. The CDR3 runs 14 residues. V was cut by 3 bases and J by 2 bases, with 10 bases left in between. CDR1 is SGHNT, CDR2 YYREEE, per germline (reference sequence). The CDR3 DNA reads TGTGCCAGCAGCTGGGATTCTAACACAGATACGCAGTATTTT. It yields the protein CASSWDSNTDTQYF.

This clonotype was seen repeatedly, ten times or more. This chain joins TRBV14 and TRBJ2-5; 7 bases are shared with TRBD2. Germline V gene lookup returns CDR1 SGHDN and CDR2 FVKESK. Trimming at V came to 3 bases and at J to 2 bases, leaving 12 bases not matched to a gene. There are 17 residues in the CDR3. DNA for the CDR3: TGTGCCAGCAGCCAGGGGCAGGGACTACCCAAACAAGAGACCCAGTACTTC. It encodes CASSQGQGLPKQETQYF.

This clonotype was counted many times. This chain uses TRBV20-1 with TRBJ2-7; 8 bases match TRBD1. V shed 3 bases, J shed 6 bases, and the junction held 7 bases outside the gene matches. CDR1 and CDR2 (germline): DFQATT, SNEGSKA (reference sequence). The CDR3 is 13 amino acids. The CDR3 coding sequence is TGCAGTGCTAGGTGGCAGGGGGCGCCCGAGCAGTACTTC. Encoded protein: CSARWQGAPEQYF.